Listed below are T cell receptor beta chains from one sample, sequenced in a study of cytotoxic CD8 clonotypes in ibrutinib-treated CLL. TCRdb's copy holds only in-frame clones and misses some; the assay was immunoSEQ multiplex PCR. The profile covers about 330,000 clones, with 67% appearing a single time and about 6.7% taken by the ten largest. Sequenced here: PBMCs, sampled after 36 months of ibrutinib treatment. Receptors were obtained from a human donor with chronic lymphocytic leukemia. Each CDR3 is given with its conserved first and last residue. D genes are given only for firm matches. Expanded clones get a size class; other rows say once, few or many, or leave the size out.

V	size	length	J	D	DNA	CDR3
TRBV6-6	.	14	TRBJ1-5	.	TGTGCCAGCAGGCCAACAGGGCGCAATCAGCCCCAGCATTTT	CASRPTGRNQPQHF
TRBV12-5	.	8	TRBJ1-4	.	TGTGCTAGTGCCTCTGGGCCCTGG	CASASGPW
TRBV7-6	.	16	TRBJ2-5	TRBD2	TGTGCCAGCAGCCTCGTGGGACTAGCGGGAGTAGAGACCCAGTACTTC	CASSLVGLAGVETQYF
TRBV28	few	11	TRBJ2-3	.	TGTGCCAGCAGCTTTGTCGGACCGCTGATTTTT	CASSFVGPLIF
TRBV7-3	.	15	TRBJ2-3	TRBD2	TGTGCCAGCAGCACTAGCGGGGGGGCCGGAGATACGCAGTATTTT	CASSTSGGAGDTQYF
TRBV6-1	.	14	TRBJ2-3	.	TGTGCCAGCAGTCAACGATCCAGGGGAGATACGCAGTATTTT	CASSQRSRGDTQYF
TRBV5-1	.	16	TRBJ1-3	.	TGCGCCAGCAGCTTGGCGCCCGGGAGCTCTGGAAACACCATATATTTT	CASSLAPGSSGNTIYF
TRBV29-1	.	13	TRBJ2-6	.	TGCAGCGTCGCGACAGTTGGGGCCAACGTCCTGACTTTC	CSVATVGANVLTF
TRBV7-9	.	14	TRBJ1-4	.	TGTGCCAGCAGCTTAGGTACCAATAATGAAAAACTGTTTTTT	CASSLGTNNEKLFF
TRBV13	.	14	TRBJ1-1	.	TGTGCCAGCAGCTCCAAGGGAGTGGACACTGAAGCTTTCTTT	CASSSKGVDTEAFF
TRBV5-1	.	16	TRBJ1-5	TRBD1	TGCGCCAGCAGCTCCGATGGACAGGGAGGTAATCAGCCCCAGCATTTT	CASSSDGQGGNQPQHF
TRBV4-1	.	15	TRBJ2-7	TRBD1	TGCGCCAGCAGCTCGGACAGGGGGCTCGGCTACGAGCAGTACTTC	CASSSDRGLGYEQYF
TRBV10-3	.	15	TRBJ1-2	.	TGTGCCATCAGCGAGGGGGGGCCCCTTAGGTATGGCTACACCTTC	CAISEGGPLRYGYTF
TRBV7-2	.	16	TRBJ1-4	TRBD1	TGTGCCAGCAGCTCCCGGCCGGGACAGAATAATGAAAAACTGTTTTTT	CASSSRPGQNNEKLFF
TRBV18	.	15	TRBJ2-2	TRBD1	TGTGCCAGCTCAACGACAGGGGCTAACACCGGGGAGCTGTTTTTT	CASSTTGANTGELFF
TRBV6-1	.	15	TRBJ1-5	.	TGTGCCAGCAGTGAATGGCCGGGGAGCAATCAGCCCCAGCATTTT	CASSEWPGSNQPQHF
TRBV2	.	11	TRBJ2-7	.	TGTGCCAGCTCCTTCGACTACGAGCAGTACTTC	CASSFDYEQYF
TRBV5-1	.	13	TRBJ2-5	.	TGCGCCAGCAGCCCTGGATTCCAAGAGACCCAGTACTTC	CASSPGFQETQYF
TRBV5-1	.	13	TRBJ2-5	.	TGCGCCAGCAGCTCCCAACGGGAGGAGACCCAGTACTTC	CASSSQREETQYF
TRBV19	.	15	TRBJ1-5	.	TGTGCCAGTAGTATAGTAGAGGGTATCAATCAGCCCCAGCATTTT	CASSIVEGINQPQHF
TRBV7-2	.	19	TRBJ1-2	TRBD1	TGTGCCAGCAGCCGACGTCCCGGGACAGGGTGGGTGATCGACTATGGCTACACCTTC	CASSRRPGTGWVIDYGYTF
TRBV4-1	once	16	TRBJ2-7	.	TGCGCCAGCAGCCAAGTATGGGGCAGGGGGGCCTACGAGCAGTACTTC	CASSQVWGRGAYEQYF
TRBV2	.	13	TRBJ2-3	TRBD1	TGTGCCAGCAGAAAAAGGGGGCCAGATACGCAGTATTTT	CASRKRGPDTQYF
TRBV19	few	14	TRBJ2-1	TRBD1	TGTGCCAGTCAAGGGACAGGGGGCTACAATGAGCAGTTCTTC	CASQGTGGYNEQFF
TRBV7-3	few	16	TRBJ2-2	.	TGTGCCAGCAGCGCCCCCAGGGGTAGAGACACCGGGGAGCTGTTTTTT	CASSAPRGRDTGELFF
TRBV7-9	.	13	TRBJ2-1	.	TGTGCCAGCAGCTTAGGCAACTACAATGAGCAGTTCTTC	CASSLGNYNEQFF
TRBV28	.	11	TRBJ2-7	.	TGTGCCAGTGGGGGGTCCTACGAGCAGTACTTC	CASGGSYEQYF
TRBV7-2	.	16	TRBJ2-1	TRBD2	TGTGCCAGCAGCTTTCTAGCGGGAGGCCAGTACAATGAGCAGTTCTTC	CASSFLAGGQYNEQFF
TRBV7-6	.	17	TRBJ2-3	.	TGTGCCAGCAGCTTAGAGTCCGGGACGTGGCTGTCAGATACGCAGTATTTT	CASSLESGTWLSDTQYF
TRBV28	.	15	TRBJ2-1	TRBD2	TGTGCCAGCAGGGCTAGCGGGAGTGTCGTCAATGAGCAGTTCTTC	CASRASGSVVNEQFF
TRBV5-4	.	14	TRBJ2-1	TRBD1	TGTGCCACCTCCGGGACAGGGGGTTGGAATGAGCAGTTCTTC	CATSGTGGWNEQFF
TRBV7-3	.	15	TRBJ2-3	TRBD1	TGTGCCAGCAGCTTAACACAGGGGATCACAGATACGCAGTATTTT	CASSLTQGITDTQYF
TRBV6-6	.	15	TRBJ2-5	TRBD2	TGTGCCAGCAGTGTGACTGCGGGAGTCCAAGAGACCCAGTACTTC	CASSVTAGVQETQYF
TRBV7-3	.	15	TRBJ1-2	.	TGTGCCAGCAGCTCAATCGTCCCGGGCGAGTATGGCTACACCTTC	CASSSIVPGEYGYTF
TRBV7-9	.	14	TRBJ1-2	.	TGTGCCAGCAGCTTAGCGGGGGCAAACTATGGCTACACCTTC	CASSLAGANYGYTF
TRBV19	.	15	TRBJ1-5	TRBD1	TGTGCCAGTAGTAGCCGGGACAGGGGAAATCAGCCCCAGCATTTT	CASSSRDRGNQPQHF
TRBV7-3	few	12	TRBJ2-2	.	TGTGCCAGCAGCTCCCCGAACCGGGAGCTGTTTTTT	CASSSPNRELFF
TRBV7-8	.	14	TRBJ2-1	.	TGTGCCAGCAGCTTACGAACAGCCAACAATGAGCAGTTCTTC	CASSLRTANNEQFF
TRBV19	.	13	TRBJ1-2	.	TGTGCCAGTAGTATCCAGATTAACTATGGCTACACCTTC	CASSIQINYGYTF
TRBV2	once	16	TRBJ2-2	.	TGTGCCAGCACCCTGTGGGGGTCGAGGAACACCGGGGAGCTGTTTTTT	CASTLWGSRNTGELFF
TRBV7-2	.	12	TRBJ1-1	.	TGTGCCAGCAGGTCCCGAGGGACAGAAGCTTTCTTT	CASRSRGTEAFF
TRBV5-6	.	13	TRBJ2-1	.	TGTGCCAGCAGCTTGGCCGGGGGGCATGAGCAGTTCTTC	CASSLAGGHEQFF
TRBV6-5	few	15	TRBJ2-1	TRBD2	TGTGCCAGCAGTAAGGGACTAGCGGTCTACAATGAGCAGTTCTTC	CASSKGLAVYNEQFF